This T cell receptor (beta chain) derives from a study of blood T cell repertoires in COVID-19. Germline CDR1 is LNHDA and CDR2 is SQIVND (reference sequence). The CDR3 is 14 amino acids. V shed 3 bases and J shed 2 bases, with 7 bases lying between them. Individuals aged about 18 to 89 years were recruited from fewer than 25 US areas. Assignment of participants to cohorts was predicated upon participant-reported clinical history. Recovered status in Cohort 3 required two negative PCRs, clearance, or symptom resolution. In the authors' methods: From reference gene primer amplification, estimates of nucleated cell counts were derived. Libraries were prepared by immunoSEQ multiplex PCR; TCRdb keeps only in-frame clonotypes and omits some of them. The DNA was the basis for D and trimming; V, J and clone size are from that table. The sample lists about 270,000 clones; roughly 90% were seen once.

The chain links TRBV19 to TRBJ2-2; tentatively, D is TRBD2 (5 bases). The specimen was PBMCs or T cells enriched from blood (not recorded which). The TCR originated in a woman aged 60-75 years who had recovered from COVID-19. This CDR3 is CASSMSGNTGELFF. CDR3 in DNA: TGTGCCAGTAGTATGAGCGGAAACACCGGGGAGCTGTTTTTT. Together with reference TRBV19 and TRBJ2-2, the CDR3 gives the full variable domain: DGGITQSPKYLFRKEGQNVTLSCEQNLNHDAMYWYRQDPGQGLRLIYYSQIVNDFQKGDIAEGYSVSREKKESFPLTVTSAQKNPTAFYLCASSMSGNTGELFFGEGSRLTVL.